This TCR beta chain was captured by sequencing in a study of identical twins (dated by TCRdb to about 2016). Looking at the study overall: To test whether fetal clonotypes persist, this study deep-sequenced TCR alpha and beta repertoires from monozygotic twins, from unrelated adults of various ages, and from cord blood. To rule out contamination, replicate twin experiments were performed at different times with different library preparation protocols.

Results and caveats for the whole study, not just this receptor: Out-of-frame TCR alpha sharing in monozygotic twins was systematically underestimated by recombination models, whereas sharing between unrelated individuals was in agreement with the recombination models. Invariant T cells such as MAIT and iNKT could partly confound zero-insertion analyses, though diverse VJ usage argued against this for most clonotypes. Abundant cord blood beta clonotypes carried fewer insertions; young adult naive repertoires showed a weaker similar trend, while memory repertoires showed none. Compared with coincidental sharing between unrelated individuals, out-of-frame TCR alpha sequences shared between twins had an excess of sequences with low generation probability. Because the same donors could not be followed over many years, the conclusions depended on cross-sectional statistical analysis. A weaker excess of twin sharing was found in beta out-of-frame sequences because the signal-to-noise ratio was lowered by fewer shared sequences.

The germline V gene specifies MNHNS as CDR1 and SASEGT as CDR2. Taken from cysteine to phenylalanine, the CDR3 has 16 residues. The only DNA kept is the CDR3, 48 bases in frame from the first base. V is clipped by 5 bases and J by 1 base, and the sequence between their germline boundaries is 17 bases long. Libraries were built with 5' RACE. The sample was run on an Illumina HiSeq 2000. Template switching added a universal primer binding site, and the final cDNA carried a unique molecular identifier that allowed TCR cDNA molecules to be counted accurately. Specific primers in the conserved constant-segment region were used to synthesize first-strand cDNA for TCR alpha and beta chains. To control for contamination, every cDNA library carried two barcodes: a SMART-Mk sample barcode plus Illumina barcodes. TruSeq adapter sequences and Illumina sample barcodes were added in two successive PCR steps. The TCR alpha and beta cDNA libraries were sequenced on the Illumina HiSeq platform using custom primers. In the authors' own workflow: MiGEC was used to process raw reads and extract unique molecular identifiers, and MiXCR was used to find CDR3 positions. For each individual, recombination models were inferred using an EM algorithm with the repgenHMM and IGoR tools. The analysis of shared clonotypes was done with the tcR package in R, with sharing normalized by the product of cloneset sizes. To study raw recombination without the effects of thymic and clonal selection, out-of-frame nonproductive sequences were analyzed. Clones were called with MiXCR by TCRdb after fastp trimmed the public reads at Q25, and only in-frame beta chains were retained. Every distinct CDR3 protein forms one entry, paired with its most common genes and DNA. The V and J calls, along with clone size, are taken from TCRdb and not from the paper's own processing. This sample gives 200,000 to 300,000 distinct CDR3 sequences in total; approximately 7.9% of them show up just once. Together, the top ten hold about 5.6% of the sample.

To note about this clonotype: Its recognized antigen is unknown. No much larger clone is present one base from it, and per-base qualities are unavailable.

Only healthy Caucasian donors were included. The twin cohort consisted of three pairs of female monozygotic twins, all aged roughly 18 to 29 years. CD4+ and CD8+ T cell populations were isolated with positive isolation kits from Invitrogen. These data were also reused for a study on yellow fever vaccine responses in identical twins. As the second paper documents: The T cell response to vaccination in identical twins was reported by the authors to appear partly convergent and partly personalized. The study precisely tracked vaccine-responding T cell clones in identical twins.

The rearranged segments are TRBV6-1 and TRBJ1-2, with TRBD1 perhaps the D gene, on 5 matching bases. The material sequenced was CD8+ T cells sorted from blood. This TCR was recovered from a woman in her late teens or twenties in good health. This receptor has the CDR3 CASSQTGTRINYGYTF. DNA sequence: TGTGCCAGCAGTCAAACCGGGACCAGGATTAACTATGGCTACACCTTC.